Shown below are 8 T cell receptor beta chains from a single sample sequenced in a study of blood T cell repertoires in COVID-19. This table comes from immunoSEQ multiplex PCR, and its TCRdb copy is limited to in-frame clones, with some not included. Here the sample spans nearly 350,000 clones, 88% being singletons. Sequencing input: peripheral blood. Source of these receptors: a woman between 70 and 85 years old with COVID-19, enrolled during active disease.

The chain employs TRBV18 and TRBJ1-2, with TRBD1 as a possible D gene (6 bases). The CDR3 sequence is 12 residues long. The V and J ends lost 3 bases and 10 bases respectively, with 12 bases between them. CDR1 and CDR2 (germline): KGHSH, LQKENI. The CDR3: CASSPDSEFYTF. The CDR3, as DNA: TGTGCCAGCTCACCGGACAGCGAATTCTACACCTTC. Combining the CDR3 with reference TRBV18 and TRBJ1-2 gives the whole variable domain NAGVMQNPRHLVRRRGQEARLRCSPMKGHSHVYWYRQLPEEGLKFMVYLQKENIIDESGMPKERFSAEFPKEGPSILRIQQVVRGDSAAYFCASSPDSEFYTFGSGTRLTVV.

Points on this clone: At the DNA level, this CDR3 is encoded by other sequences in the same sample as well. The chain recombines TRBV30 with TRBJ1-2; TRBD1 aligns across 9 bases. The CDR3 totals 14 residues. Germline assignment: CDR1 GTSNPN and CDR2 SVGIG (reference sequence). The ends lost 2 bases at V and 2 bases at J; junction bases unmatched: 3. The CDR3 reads CAWSPGQGNYGYTF. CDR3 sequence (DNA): TGTGCCTGGAGTCCGGGACAGGGCAACTATGGCTACACCTTC.

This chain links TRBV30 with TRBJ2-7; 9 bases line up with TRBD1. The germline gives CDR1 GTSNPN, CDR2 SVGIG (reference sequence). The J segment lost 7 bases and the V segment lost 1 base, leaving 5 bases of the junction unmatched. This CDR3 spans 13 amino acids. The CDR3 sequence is CAWSGDRVGEQYF. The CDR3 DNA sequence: TGTGCCTGGAGTGGGGACAGGGTGGGGGAGCAGTACTTC.

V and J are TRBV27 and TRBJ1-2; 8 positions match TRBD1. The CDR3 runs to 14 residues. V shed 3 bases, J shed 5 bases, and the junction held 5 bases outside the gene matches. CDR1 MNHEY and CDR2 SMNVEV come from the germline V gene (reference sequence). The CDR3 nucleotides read TGTGCCAGCAGTTTGAATAACAGGGGGTATGGCTACACCTTC. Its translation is CASSLNNRGYGYTF.

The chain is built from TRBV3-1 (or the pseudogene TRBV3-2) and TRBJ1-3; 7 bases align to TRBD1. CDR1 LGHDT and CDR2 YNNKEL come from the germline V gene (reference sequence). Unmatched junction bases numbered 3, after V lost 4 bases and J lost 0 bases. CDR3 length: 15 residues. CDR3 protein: CASSRDRDSGNTIYF. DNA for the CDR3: TGTGCCAGCAGCCGGGACAGAGACTCTGGAAACACCATATATTTT.

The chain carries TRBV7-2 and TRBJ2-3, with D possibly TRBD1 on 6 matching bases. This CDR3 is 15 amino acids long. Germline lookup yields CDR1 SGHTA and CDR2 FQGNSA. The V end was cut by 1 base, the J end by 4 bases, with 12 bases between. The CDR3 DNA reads TGTGCCAGCAGCTTAGTTTCTGGGGGCGCAGATACGCAGTATTTT. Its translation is CASSLVSGGADTQYF. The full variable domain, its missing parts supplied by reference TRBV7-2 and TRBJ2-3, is GAGVSQSPSNKVTEKGKDVELRCDPISGHTALYWYRQSLGQGLEFLIYFQGNSAPDKSGLPSDRFSAERTGGSVSTLTIQRTQQEDSAVYLCASSLVSGGADTQYFGPGTRLTVL.

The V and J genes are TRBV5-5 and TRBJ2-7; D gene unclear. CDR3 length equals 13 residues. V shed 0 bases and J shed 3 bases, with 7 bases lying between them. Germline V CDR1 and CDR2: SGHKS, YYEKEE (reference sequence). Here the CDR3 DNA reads TGTGCCAGCAGCTTGGTGTATTACTACGAGCAGTACTTC. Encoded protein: CASSLVYYYEQYF.

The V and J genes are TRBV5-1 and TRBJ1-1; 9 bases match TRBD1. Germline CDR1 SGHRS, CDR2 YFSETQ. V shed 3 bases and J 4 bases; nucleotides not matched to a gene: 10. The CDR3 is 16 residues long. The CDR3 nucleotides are TGCGCCAGCAGCTCCGGTCCCGGGACAGGGATCACTGAAGCTTTCTTT. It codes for CASSSGPGTGITEAFF.